The source of this T cell receptor beta chain is a study of blood T cells in healthy people across ages. This clonotype was observed once. CDR3 length equals 12 residues. CDR1 is SQVTM, CDR2 ANQGSEA, per germline. Germline trimming cut 7 bases from V and 3 bases from J; bases unmatched to any gene: 4. The authors ran a second PCR of about 7 to 12 cycles using a sample-barcoded 5' primer and a J-beta primer mix. From the 5' RACE reads, TCRdb called clonotypes with MiXCR, one entry per CDR3 protein. This table holds around 800,000 distinct CDR3 sequences, 46% found once. The J gene is TRBJ2-5, the V gene TRBV29-1, with 8 bases that match TRBD1. The sequence was obtained from an older man in good health. Source material: blood. CDR3 loop: CSADRVEETQYF. The CDR3 DNA reads as TGCAGCGCGGACAGGGTCGAAGAGACCCAGTACTTC.